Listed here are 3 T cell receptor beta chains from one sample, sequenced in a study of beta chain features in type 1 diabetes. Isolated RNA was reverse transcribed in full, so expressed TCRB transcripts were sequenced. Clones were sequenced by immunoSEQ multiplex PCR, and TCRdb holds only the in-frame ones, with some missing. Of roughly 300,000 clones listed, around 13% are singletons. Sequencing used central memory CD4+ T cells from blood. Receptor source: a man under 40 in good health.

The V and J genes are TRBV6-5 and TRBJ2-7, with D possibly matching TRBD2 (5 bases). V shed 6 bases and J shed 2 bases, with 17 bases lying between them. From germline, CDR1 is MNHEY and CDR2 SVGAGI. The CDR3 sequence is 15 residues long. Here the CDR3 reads CASRIGSGGAYEQYV. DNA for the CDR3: TGTGCCAGCAGGATCGGGTCCGGAGGAGCCTACGAGCAGTACGTC.

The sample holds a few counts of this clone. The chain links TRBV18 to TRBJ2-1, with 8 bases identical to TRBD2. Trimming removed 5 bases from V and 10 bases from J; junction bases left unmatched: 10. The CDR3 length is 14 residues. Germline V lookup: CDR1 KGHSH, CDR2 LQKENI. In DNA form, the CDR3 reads TGTGCCAGCTCAGGGACTAGAAGTAGAGACGAGCAGTTCTTC. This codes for CASSGTRSRDEQFF.

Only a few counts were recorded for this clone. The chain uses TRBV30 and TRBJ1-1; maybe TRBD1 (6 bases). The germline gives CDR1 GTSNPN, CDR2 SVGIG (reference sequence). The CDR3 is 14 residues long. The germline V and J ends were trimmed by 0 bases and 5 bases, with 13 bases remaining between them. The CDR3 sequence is CAWSVRSGVTEAFF. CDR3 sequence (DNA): TGTGCCTGGAGTGTAAGGTCAGGGGTTACTGAAGCTTTCTTT.